Shown below are 31 T cell receptor beta chains from a single sample sequenced in a study of CD8 T cells in ankylosing spondylitis. No cognate antigen is known for these TCRs. MiXCR, run by TCRdb on the 5' RACE reads, gives a single entry per CDR3 protein. The sample contains more than 600,000 distinct CDR3 sequences, under 20% of which appear only once. Broader study findings: Ankylosing spondylitis blood appeared to carry a characteristic TCR beta motif of roughly 8 highly homologous variants.

Sequenced input: blood, either unsorted or a sorted T cell fraction (not recorded which). The receptors derive from a male donor with ankylosing spondylitis.

This clonotype was found a few times. The chain is built from TRBV6-1 and TRBJ2-7; D tentatively fits TRBD1 or TRBD2 (7 bases each). The CDR3 sequence is 15 residues long. Germline V gene sequence: CDR1 MNHNS, CDR2 SASEGT. Trimming took off 8 bases at V and 0 bases at J, with 17 bases between the two ends. The CDR3 bases are TGTGCCAGCGGTATCCAGGGGGGGGTCTCCTACGAGCAGTACTTC. Its protein is CASGIQGGVSYEQYF.

The chain has TRBV28 and TRBJ2-1; 8 bases are shared with TRBD2. V shed 6 bases, J shed 5 bases, and the junction held 9 bases outside the gene matches. Germline CDR1 and CDR2: MDHEN and SYDVKM. This CDR3 is built from 15 residues. The CDR3 DNA sequence: TGTGCCAGCAGCCTCACCGGGACTAGGGACAATGAGCAGTTCTTC. It translates to CASSLTGTRDNEQFF. Full variable domain (missing parts from reference TRBV28 and TRBJ2-1): DVKVTQSSRYLVKRTGEKVFLECVQDMDHENMFWYRQDPGLGLRLIYFSYDVKMKEKGDIPEGYSVSREKKERFSLILESASTNQTSMYLCASSLTGTRDNEQFFGPGTRLTVL.

This clonotype was detected only a few times. The chain couples TRBV7-9 to TRBJ1-5; tentative D call: TRBD1 (5 bases). CDR1 is SEHNR, CDR2 FQNEAQ, per germline (reference sequence). The CDR3 is 14 residues long. V lost 3 bases and J lost 2, with 8 bases in between. In DNA form, the CDR3 reads TGTGCCAGCAGCTTCACGGGGCGCAATCAGCCCCAGCATTTT. Translated, it gives CASSFTGRNQPQHF.

V and J are TRBV7-2 and TRBJ2-7; 7 nucleotides align to TRBD1. V lost 2 bases and J lost 7; bases outside the gene matches: 8. The germline CDR1 and CDR2 sequences are SGHTA and FQGNSA. CDR3 size: 14 residues. The CDR3 reads CASSLWDSPGEQYF. CDR3 nucleotides: TGTGCCAGCAGCTTATGGGACAGCCCCGGGGAGCAGTACTTC. Full variable domain (missing parts from reference TRBV7-2 and TRBJ2-7): GAGVSQSPSNKVTEKGKDVELRCDPISGHTALYWYRQSLGQGLEFLIYFQGNSAPDKSGLPSDRFSAERTGGSVSTLTIQRTQQEDSAVYLCASSLWDSPGEQYFGPGTRLTVT.

The CDR3 loop reads CASSYPQVASPEKLFF. In nucleotides, the CDR3 is TGTGCCAGCAGTTACCCGCAGGTAGCCTCCCCCGAGAAGCTGTTTTTT. The V gene is TRBV6-2 or TRBV6-3, the J gene TRBJ2-2; D is ambiguous. Germline V gene sequence: CDR1 MNHEY, CDR2 SVGEGT. The CDR3 spans 16 residues. V was pared by 2 bases and J by 12 bases, with 22 bases between.

The sample holds a few counts of this clonotype. The chain is built from TRBV10-3 and TRBJ1-6; the D is unclear. Trimming removed 0 bases from V and 4 bases from J, with 7 bases in between. Looked up from germline, CDR1 is ENHRY and CDR2 is SYGVKD. This CDR3 region has 15 residues. CDR3 sequence: CAISESTEYNSPLHF. The CDR3 DNA reads TGTGCCATCAGTGAGTCGACCGAGTATAATTCACCCCTCCACTTT.

This clonotype was observed once. The rearrangement joins TRBV25-1 to TRBJ2-5, with 8 bases identical to TRBD1. The CDR3 length is 15 residues. Germline CDR1 is MGHDK and CDR2 is SYGVNS. With 3 bases clipped from V and 2 bases from J, the junction kept 5 bases outside the gene matches. CDR3 loop: CASSDRRQGQETQYF. The CDR3 DNA follows: TGTGCCAGCAGTGACCGCAGACAGGGGCAAGAGACCCAGTACTTC.

This clonotype has a handful of counts. The V and J genes are TRBV2 and TRBJ1-1, with D perhaps TRBD1 (5 bases). Trimming stripped 6 bases from V and 0 bases from J, with 11 bases between. The germline CDR1 and CDR2 sequences are SNHLY and FYNNEI. The CDR3 has 14 residues. The DNA of the CDR3 is TGTGCCAGCAGGGGACGACGAATGAACACTGAAGCTTTCTTT. Amino acid sequence: CASRGRRMNTEAFF.

This chain connects TRBV7-6 to TRBJ2-3, with D perhaps TRBD2 (5 bases). CDR1 SGHVS and CDR2 FNYEAQ come from the germline V gene. Trimming removed 5 bases at V and 2 bases at J, with 20 bases between. The length of the CDR3 is 17 residues. Here the CDR3 DNA reads TGTGCCAGCAGCCAGGCACTGCGGGCAGGCCACACAGATACGCAGTATTTT. It encodes CASSQALRAGHTDTQYF.

The V gene is TRBV6-5, the J gene TRBJ1-2; D is unclear. The CDR3 contains 13 residues. CDR1 and CDR2 from the germline V gene are MNHEY and SVGAGI. V lost 2 bases and J lost 5, with 9 bases in between. The DNA for the CDR3 is TGTGCCAGCAGTTACGGCGACAAGTATGGCTACACCTTC. It is translated as CASSYGDKYGYTF.

A few counts support this clonotype. The chain links TRBV6-5 to TRBJ1-5; D uncertain. CDR1 MNHEY and CDR2 SVGAGI come from the germline V gene. The length of the CDR3 is 14 residues. Trimming left V 2 bases short and J 3 bases short, with 8 bases between. CDR3 nucleotide sequence: TGTGCCAGCAGTTACAAGTCGGACAATCAGCCCCAGCATTTT. The encoded protein is CASSYKSDNQPQHF.

J is TRBJ2-7 and V is TRBV7-9, with TRBD2 matching 15 bases. The CDR3 is 16 residues long. V shed 3 bases and J 5 bases; nucleotides not matched to a gene: 5. Germline V gene sequence: CDR1 SEHNR, CDR2 FQNEAQ (reference sequence). CDR3 DNA: TGTGCCAGCAGCTTGGGACTAGCGGGGGGAGTAGACGAGCAGTACTTC. Its protein product is CASSLGLAGGVDEQYF.

This clonotype was counted a few times. This chain uses TRBV6-1 with TRBJ2-5; 7 bases agree with TRBD1. Germline V gene sequence: CDR1 MNHNS, CDR2 SASEGT. The CDR3 has 16 amino acids. V lost 8 bases to trimming and J lost 5 bases; unmatched junction nucleotides: 17. DNA of the CDR3: TGTGCCAGCCAGATGGCGAGAGAGACAGGGTTGGAGACCCAGTACTTC. Encoded protein: CASQMARETGLETQYF.

This clonotype was detected only a few times. The rearrangement joins TRBV12-3 or TRBV12-4 to TRBJ2-7, with D perhaps matching TRBD1 or TRBD2 (6 bases each). V dropped 3 bases and J dropped 7 bases, with 13 bases sitting between them. This CDR3 is 13 amino acids long. Here the CDR3 reads CASSFGGRGEQYF. DNA for the CDR3: TGTGCCAGCAGTTTCGGGGGAAGGGGGGAGCAGTACTTC.

The chain couples TRBV6-2 or TRBV6-3 to TRBJ1-5; TRBD1 agrees at 9 bases. Germline CDR1 and CDR2: MNHEY and SVGEGT. There are 15 residues in the CDR3. Trimming took 5 bases from V and 3 from J; bases not matched to a gene: 5. In nucleotides, the CDR3 is TGTGCCAGCAGTCCGGGACAGGGCTTCAATCAGCCCCAGCATTTT. Its protein product is CASSPGQGFNQPQHF.

This clonotype was counted between two and nine times. The CDR3 here is CASSQTRTGGGYGYTF. DNA of the CDR3: TGTGCCAGCAGCCAAACCCGGACAGGGGGTGGGTATGGCTACACCTTC. The chain recombines TRBV3-1 with TRBJ1-2, with TRBD1 matching over 10 bases. Germline V lookup: CDR1 LGHDT, CDR2 YNNKEL (reference sequence). V shed 2 bases and J 5 bases; nucleotides not matched to a gene: 8. This CDR3 is built from 16 residues.

The sample holds many counts of this clonotype. The rearrangement uses TRBV12-3 or TRBV12-4 and TRBJ2-2, with 8 positions matching TRBD2. The CDR3 contains 15 residues. V was pared by 5 bases and J by 1 base, with 3 bases of the junction left unmatched. As DNA, the CDR3 is TGTGCCAGCAGTACCACTAGCGGGAACACCGGGGAGCTGTTTTTT. This translates into CASSTTSGNTGELFF.

The rearrangement uses TRBV6-1 and TRBJ2-1; the D gene is possibly TRBD2 (5 bases). This CDR3 contains 14 residues. V gave up 6 bases and J gave up 5 bases, with 14 bases separating them. Germline lookup yields CDR1 MNHNS and CDR2 SASEGT. CDR3 DNA: TGTGCCAGCAGGCCGCACGGGGAACACAATGAGCAGTTCTTC. Amino acid sequence: CASRPHGEHNEQFF.

The rearrangement uses TRBV27 and TRBJ1-5, with TRBD1 identical over 12 bases. CDR1 MNHEY and CDR2 SMNVEV come from the germline V gene (reference sequence). The V and J ends lost 8 bases and 6 bases, in that order; junction bases with no gene match: 8. CDR3 length: 15 residues. CDR3 sequence: CASGVGTGGRQPQHF. The CDR3 DNA is TGTGCCAGCGGCGTCGGGACAGGGGGCCGTCAGCCCCAGCATTTT.

V is TRBV10-2 and J is TRBJ2-7; D may correspond to TRBD1 or TRBD2 (6 bases each). Trimming removed 6 bases at V and 0 bases at J, with 9 bases between. Germline V gene data show CDR1 as WSHSY and CDR2 as SAAADI. The CDR3 is 13 residues long. This CDR3 is CASRRGASYEQYF. The CDR3 DNA follows: TGCGCCAGCAGGAGGGGGGCCTCCTACGAGCAGTACTTC.

This clonotype occurred a few times. This sequence joins TRBV27 and TRBJ1-2; a possible D gene is TRBD1 (6 bases). The ends were cut back, 6 bases at V and 4 bases at J, with 12 bases in the middle. The CDR3 runs to 13 residues. The germline V gene encodes CDR1 MNHEY and CDR2 SMNVEV (reference sequence). CDR3 protein: CASSPGGAYGYTF. The CDR3 DNA is TGTGCCAGCAGCCCGGGGGGGGCCTATGGCTACACCTTC.

The chain uses TRBV3-1 and TRBJ2-1; no definite D call. CDR3 length: 15 residues. V dropped 1 base and J dropped 10 bases, with 17 bases sitting between them. Per the germline V gene, CDR1 is LGHDT and CDR2 is YNNKEL (reference sequence). DNA of the CDR3: TGTGCCAGCAGCCAAGGAATCTACGCGCTTGTGGAGCAGTTCTTC. Its protein product is CASSQGIYALVEQFF.

The CDR3 protein is CASSWDRILVVDTGELFF. CDR3 nucleotides: TGTGCCAGCAGCTGGGACAGGATTCTGGTCGTTGACACCGGGGAGCTGTTTTTT. V usage is TRBV11-1 and J usage is TRBJ2-2, with TRBD1 matching over 8 bases. This CDR3 contains 18 residues. Germline-derived CDR1 and CDR2 are SGHAT and FQDESV (reference sequence). With V trimmed by 4 bases and J by 3 bases, 13 bases remained unmatched.

This clonotype was counted a few times. This chain uses TRBV4-1 with TRBJ1-1; weak D call: TRBD1 (5 bases). CDR1 MGHRA and CDR2 YSYEKL come from the germline V gene. The V end was cut by 4 bases, the J end by 0 bases, with 15 bases between. There are 16 residues in the CDR3. The CDR3 protein is CASSRGLRVMNTEAFF. The CDR3 region has the DNA TGCGCCAGCAGCCGCGGACTCAGGGTAATGAACACTGAAGCTTTCTTT.

CDR3 sequence reads: CASRLRTGTSPETQYF. Here the CDR3 DNA reads TGTGCCAGCAGGCTAAGAACCGGGACTAGCCCGGAGACCCAGTACTTC. The chain recombines TRBV27 with TRBJ2-5, with 9 bases aligning to TRBD2. The V segment lost 6 bases and the J segment 5 bases; nucleotides outside the gene matches: 13. CDR3 size: 16 residues. Germline V gene sequence: CDR1 MNHEY, CDR2 SMNVEV (reference sequence).

In its sample, this clonotype was seen a few times. The chain has TRBV15 and TRBJ1-1, with TRBD1 matching 7 bases. This CDR3 has 14 residues. The V and J ends lost 9 bases and 5 bases, in that order; junction bases with no gene match: 12. Germline lookup yields CDR1 LNHNV and CDR2 YYDKDF (reference sequence). CDR3 sequence reads: CATRDSGGLTEAFF. CDR3 DNA: TGTGCCACTCGGGACAGCGGAGGGCTGACTGAAGCTTTCTTT.

This clonotype appeared a few times. V and J are TRBV7-9 and TRBJ1-3, with unresolved D. V dropped 2 bases and J dropped 3 bases, with 5 bases sitting between them. The CDR3 sequence is 13 residues long. Germline CDR1 and CDR2: SEHNR and FQNEAQ (reference sequence). The CDR3 loop is CASSLLDGNTIYF. The DNA of the CDR3 is TGTGCCAGCAGCTTATTGGATGGAAACACCATATATTTT. Full variable domain (outside the CDR3, taken from reference TRBV7-9 and TRBJ1-3): DTGVSQNPRHKITKRGQNVTFRCDPISEHNRLYWYRQTLGQGPEFLTYFQNEAQLEKSRLLSDRFSAERPKGSFSTLEIQRTEQGDSAMYLCASSLLDGNTIYFGEGSWLTVV.

This sequence joins TRBV5-1 and TRBJ2-1; 12 bases line up with TRBD2. J lost 0 bases, V lost 6 bases, and 4 bases had no gene match. The CDR3 has 16 residues. Germline V gene sequence: CDR1 SGHRS, CDR2 YFSETQ. The CDR3 nucleotides read TGCGCCAGCATCCCGACTAGCGGGAGCTCCTACAATGAGCAGTTCTTC. It specifies CASIPTSGSSYNEQFF.

The chain joins TRBV5-5 to TRBJ2-5, with TRBD2 identical over 7 bases. The junction had 4 bases not matched to a gene; V was cut back by 3 bases and J by 2 bases. Germline V gives CDR1 SGHKS, CDR2 YYEKEE (reference sequence). CDR3 size: 14 residues. CDR3 nucleotide sequence: TGTGCCAGCAGCTCCCCGGGGGGTCAAGAGACCCAGTACTTC. Translating it yields CASSSPGGQETQYF. Combining the CDR3 with reference TRBV5-5 and TRBJ2-5 gives the whole variable domain DAGVTQSPTHLIKTRGQQVTLRCSPISGHKSVSWYQQVLGQGPQFIFQYYEKEERGRGNFPDRFSARQFPNYSSELNVNALLLGDSALYLCASSSPGGQETQYFGPGTRLLVL.

This clonotype came up many times. This chain connects TRBV7-2 to TRBJ2-1; D ambiguous. The CDR3 has 11 amino acids. Germline V lookup: CDR1 SGHTA, CDR2 FQGNSA. Trimming shortened V by 6 bases and J by 7 bases, and 7 bases separated the two germline ends. The CDR3 bases are TGTGCCAGCAGGGTTGGTAATGAGCAGTTCTTC. Protein: CASRVGNEQFF.

The genes are TRBV29-1 and TRBJ1-2; D is uncertain. V was pared by 4 bases and J by 0 bases, with 12 bases between. The germline gives CDR1 SQVTM, CDR2 ANQGSEA. This CDR3 is 14 amino acids long. In nucleotides, the CDR3 is TGCAGCGTTGGATCGGGCCCGGCTAACTATGGCTACACCTTC. Its protein is CSVGSGPANYGYTF.